These T cell receptor beta chains were read from a single sample in a study of blood T cell repertoires in COVID-19. Sequenced by immunoSEQ multiplex PCR; TCRdb stores in-frame clones only, minus some. The table shows around 230,000 clones, with more than 80% occurring only once. Sequenced material: PBMCs or T cells enriched from blood (not recorded which). The receptor set was obtained from a woman in her thirties or forties with acute COVID-19. Each CDR3 is given with its conserved first and last residue. D genes are given only for firm matches. The listing skips clone size in some rows; elsewhere it reads once, few, many or a size class.

clone_size d_call j_call v_call cdr3_length cdr3_aa cdr3_nt
NA TRBD1 TRBJ1-1 TRBV6-5 14 CASSTGTGRTEAFF TGTGCCAGCAGTACCGGGACAGGCCGCACTGAAGCTTTCTTT
NA TRBD1 TRBJ2-3 TRBV6-2/TRBV6-3 14 CASSYAGGSSTQYF TGTGCCAGCAGTTACGCAGGGGGCAGTAGTACGCAGTATTTT
NA TRBD2 TRBJ2-1 TRBV9 15 CASSRWGGGRDEQFF TGTGCCAGCAGCCGATGGGGCGGGGGACGGGATGAGCAGTTCTTC
few NA TRBJ2-5 TRBV7-6 13 CASSRDMGDAQYF TGTGCCAGCAGCAGGGACATGGGTGATGCCCAGTACTTC
NA NA TRBJ2-2 TRBV5-1 12 CASSLGLRELFF TGCGCCAGCAGCTTGGGACTGAGGGAGCTGTTTTTT
NA TRBD1 TRBJ1-2 TRBV12-5 20 CASGLTTGTAPLPSTYGYTF TGTGCTAGTGGTTTGACCACCGGGACAGCCCCTTTGCCCTCTACCTATGGCTACACCTTC
NA NA TRBJ2-7 TRBV10-3 12 CAISTEIYEQYF TGTGCCATCTCGACGGAGATCTACGAGCAGTACTTC
NA NA TRBJ1-1 TRBV29-1 12 CSVEQGTAEAFF TGCAGCGTTGAGCAGGGGACGGCTGAAGCTTTCTTT
NA TRBD1 TRBJ1-1 TRBV19 14 CASTIPGGAGEAFF TGTGCCAGTACCATCCCAGGGGGCGCGGGTGAAGCTTTCTTT
NA TRBD1 TRBJ1-1 TRBV5-5 14 CASSARDRVTEAFF TGTGCCAGCAGCGCCAGGGACAGGGTCACTGAAGCTTTCTTT
NA NA TRBJ1-3 TRBV20-1 15 CSASLAQFSGNTIYF TGCAGTGCTAGTCTCGCACAGTTCTCTGGAAACACCATATATTTT
NA NA TRBJ1-1 TRBV7-6 16 CASSPHRGAGNTEAFF TGTGCCAGCAGCCCCCACCGGGGGGCTGGGAACACTGAAGCTTTCTTT
NA NA TRBJ1-2 TRBV25-1 12 CASREGNYGYTF TGTGCCAGCAGGGAGGGGAACTATGGCTACACCTTC
NA TRBD1 TRBJ1-1 TRBV6-2/TRBV6-3 16 CASSYISGTVNTEAFF TGTGCCAGCAGTTATATCTCGGGGACAGTGAACACTGAAGCTTTCTTT
NA TRBD1 TRBJ1-1 TRBV7-2 15 CASSGQGGGNTEAFF TGTGCCAGCAGTGGACAGGGTGGGGGAAACACTGAAGCTTTCTTT
NA NA TRBJ2-2 TRBV9 12 CASSPRVGELFF TGTGCCAGCAGCCCTAGAGTCGGGGAGCTGTTTTTT
NA NA TRBJ2-1 TRBV3-1/TRBV3-2 12 CASSPGMNEQFF TGTGCCAGCAGCCCAGGTATGAATGAGCAGTTCTTC
NA NA TRBJ2-7 TRBV20-1 11 CSARGEYEQYF TGCAGTGCCAGGGGGGAGTACGAGCAGTACTTC
NA TRBD1 TRBJ2-5 TRBV11-2 16 CASSLGDRVYQETQYF TGTGCCAGCAGCTTAGGGGACAGAGTGTACCAAGAGACCCAGTACTTC
NA TRBD2 TRBJ2-2 TRBV5-1 22 CASSQRLAGGTPSFKTAGELFF TGCGCCAGCAGCCAACGACTAGCGGGGGGCACACCGAGCTTCAAAACAGCCGGGGAGCTGTTTTTT
NA TRBD2 TRBJ2-1 TRBV10-1 18 CASSGGLAGGLRYNEQFF TGCGCCAGCAGTGGCGGACTAGCGGGGGGGCTCCGTTACAATGAGCAGTTCTTC
NA NA TRBJ1-5 TRBV6-5 13 CASRENSNQPQHF TGTGCCAGCAGGGAGAATAGCAATCAGCCCCAGCATTTT
NA NA TRBJ1-2 TRBV10-3 16 CAISESPGHLNYGYTF TGTGCCATCAGTGAGTCTCCGGGACATCTGAACTATGGCTACACCTTC
NA NA TRBJ2-7 TRBV7-9 13 CASSLVVLYEQYF TGTGCCAGCAGCTTAGTCGTCCTATACGAGCAGTACTTC
NA TRBD1 TRBJ2-3 TRBV15 15 CATSKGQGNTDTQYF TGTGCCACCAGCAAAGGACAGGGAAACACAGATACGCAGTATTTT
NA NA TRBJ2-1 TRBV5-8 16 CASSPLQGSSYNEQFF TGTGCCAGCAGCCCTTTACAGGGAAGCTCCTACAATGAGCAGTTCTTC
NA NA TRBJ2-2 TRBV5-1 15 CASSPSGTFVGELFF TGCGCCAGCAGCCCTTCCGGGACTTTCGTCGGGGAGCTGTTTTTT
NA NA TRBJ2-7 TRBV7-2 16 CASSYSVGSGAYEQYF TGTGCCAGCAGCTACTCCGTCGGTTCAGGGGCCTACGAGCAGTACTTC
NA NA TRBJ2-5 TRBV5-6 14 CASSLPGNQETQYF TGTGCCAGCAGCTTGCCAGGGAACCAAGAGACCCAGTACTTC
NA NA TRBJ2-3 TRBV4-3 13 CASSQGSMNTQYF TGCGCCAGCAGCCAAGGGTCTATGAATACGCAGTATTTT
once NA TRBJ2-3 TRBV18 15 CASSPPRGLGDTQYF TGTGCCAGCTCACCACCGAGAGGGCTTGGGGATACGCAGTATTTT
NA TRBD1 TRBJ1-2 TRBV2 13 CASSGDSPYGYTF TGTGCCAGCAGCGGGGACAGCCCCTATGGCTACACCTTC
NA NA TRBJ1-5 TRBV12-5 14 CASGLPGVDQPQHF TGTGCTAGTGGTTTGCCCGGAGTCGATCAGCCCCAGCATTTT
many NA TRBJ1-1 TRBV12-3/TRBV12-4 13 CASSLLRQAEAFF TGTGCCAGCAGTTTACTACGGCAGGCTGAAGCTTTCTTT
NA TRBD1 TRBJ1-1 TRBV3-1/TRBV3-2 14 CASRVGTVNTEAFF TGTGCCAGCAGAGTCGGGACAGTGAACACTGAAGCTTTCTTT
NA NA TRBJ2-3 TRBV3-1/TRBV3-2 14 CASSQDPGATTQYF TGTGCCAGCAGCCAAGATCCGGGAGCTACTACGCAGTATTTT
NA TRBD1 TRBJ2-7 TRBV4-1 16 CASSQAEDRVSYEQYF TGCGCCAGCAGCCAAGCCGAGGACAGGGTTTCCTACGAGCAGTACTTC
NA NA TRBJ2-5 TRBV10-1 15 CASSPGKRTEETQYF TGCGCCAGCAGCCCAGGTAAACGTACCGAAGAGACCCAGTACTTC
NA NA TRBJ1-5 TRBV7-2 13 CASSLANYGPQHF TGTGCCAGCAGCTTAGCCAACTATGGGCCCCAGCATTTT
NA NA TRBJ2-3 TRBV27 12 CASRSSGDTQYF TGTGCCAGCAGATCCTCCGGAGATACGCAGTATTTT
once NA TRBJ1-5 TRBV7-9 16 CASSLTREGSNQPQHF TGTGCCAGCAGCTTAACAAGGGAGGGCAGCAATCAGCCCCAGCATTTT
NA NA TRBJ1-2 TRBV5-1 13 CASSLDGGYGYTF TGCGCCAGCAGCCTTGACGGGGGGTATGGCTACACCTTC